This TCR beta chain was found in a study of T cells in Graves' hyperthyroidism and ophthalmopathy. This clonotype was detected many times. Antigen: not known. Whole-study findings and limits: Stable hyperthyroidism was separated from ophthalmopathy by a model based on 13 V-J features. Most thyroid clonotypes expanded above 0.001 were also detected in blood.

Researchers took RNA transcripts and amplified the TCR beta CDR3 regions from them. HTBI primers were the set used in a first-round RT-PCR of the TCR CDR3. TCRdb reprocessed the multiplex PCR reads via MiXCR and lists one record per CDR3 protein. The sample lists about 110,000 distinct CDR3 sequences; around a sixth were seen once. On the basis of clinical symptoms, serum thyroxine and TRAb, thyroid ultrasound and orbital computed tomography, diagnoses were made. PBMCs were sourced from roughly 9.1 ml fresh peripheral blood. The CDR3 has 13 amino acids. The germline V gene has CDR1 DFQATT and CDR2 SNEGSKA (reference sequence). Between the trimmed V and J ends, which lost 6 bases and 4 bases, there was a span of 14 bases.

The chain links TRBV20-1 to TRBJ2-3; D possibly corresponds to TRBD2 (6 bases). Sequencing was done on a sample of blood. The source is a woman in her 50s with Graves' hyperthyroidism. DNA of the CDR3: TGCAGTGCGAGGACTAACGACGCAGATACGCAGTATTTT. As protein: CSARTNDADTQYF.